Below, one T cell receptor beta chain is given with its context. This sample stems from a study of blood T cell repertoires in COVID-19. Overall study context: From the United States, Italy and Spain came samples of acute and convalescent COVID-19.

In the source study's methods: Researchers report that nucleated cell counts were estimated from reference gene primer amplification. Data came from immunoSEQ multiplex PCR; TCRdb stores just in-frame clones and leaves some out. The D gene and trimming were derived from the DNA, and the V and J assignments and clone size from that table. Found here are fewer than 200,000 clones, under 90% of them singletons; the top ten hold 15% to 20%. V lost 4 bases and J lost 1, with 23 bases in between. The CDR3 covers 18 residues. The germline CDR1 and CDR2 sequences are SGDLS and YYNGEE. Adults between roughly 18 and 89 years of age took part from approximately 24 US areas.

Sequencing input: PBMCs or T cells enriched from blood (not recorded which). The TCR was taken from a man between 60 and 70 years old who had recovered from COVID-19. This sequence joins TRBV9 and TRBJ1-2; maybe TRBD1 (6 bases). CDR3 region: CASSPARDNRPLNYGYTF. The CDR3 bases are TGTGCCAGCAGCCCTGCGAGGGACAACCGGCCTCTTAACTATGGCTACACCTTC.